This TCR beta chain was retrieved from a study of cytomegalovirus exposure and HLA in healthy donors. Germline CDR1 is SGHAT and CDR2 is FQNNGV. CDR3 size: 15 residues. The germline V and J ends were trimmed by 1 base and 7 bases, with 14 bases remaining between them. Amplification used 60 Vbeta primers and 13 Jbeta primers. Clones were sequenced by immunoSEQ multiplex PCR, and TCRdb holds only the in-frame ones, with some missing. The table has about 120,000 clones, roughly 83% seen once. The receptor was derived from a woman aged 18-29 years in good health and CMV-seropositive. Sequencing was done on a sample of PBMCs. The rearrangement joins TRBV11-2 to TRBJ2-1; tentative D call: TRBD1 (7 bases). The DNA for the CDR3 is TGTGCCAGCAGCTTAGGTGCAGGGGGAGGTAATGAGCAGTTCTTC. Translating gives CASSLGAGGGNEQFF.